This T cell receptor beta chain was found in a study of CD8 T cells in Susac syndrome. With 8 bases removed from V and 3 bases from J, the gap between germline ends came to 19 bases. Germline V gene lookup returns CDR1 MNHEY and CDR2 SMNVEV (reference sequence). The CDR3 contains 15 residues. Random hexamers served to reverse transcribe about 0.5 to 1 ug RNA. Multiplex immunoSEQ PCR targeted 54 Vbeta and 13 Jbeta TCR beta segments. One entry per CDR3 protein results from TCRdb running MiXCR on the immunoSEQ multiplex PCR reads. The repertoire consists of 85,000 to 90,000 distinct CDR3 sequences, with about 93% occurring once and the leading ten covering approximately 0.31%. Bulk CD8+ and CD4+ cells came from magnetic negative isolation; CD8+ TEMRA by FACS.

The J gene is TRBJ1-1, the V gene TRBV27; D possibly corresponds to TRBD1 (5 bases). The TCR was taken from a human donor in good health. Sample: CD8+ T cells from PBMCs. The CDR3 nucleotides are TGTGCCAGCCGAGAAAGGGTGGCAGGGCACACTGAAGCTTTCTTT. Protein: CASRERVAGHTEAFF.